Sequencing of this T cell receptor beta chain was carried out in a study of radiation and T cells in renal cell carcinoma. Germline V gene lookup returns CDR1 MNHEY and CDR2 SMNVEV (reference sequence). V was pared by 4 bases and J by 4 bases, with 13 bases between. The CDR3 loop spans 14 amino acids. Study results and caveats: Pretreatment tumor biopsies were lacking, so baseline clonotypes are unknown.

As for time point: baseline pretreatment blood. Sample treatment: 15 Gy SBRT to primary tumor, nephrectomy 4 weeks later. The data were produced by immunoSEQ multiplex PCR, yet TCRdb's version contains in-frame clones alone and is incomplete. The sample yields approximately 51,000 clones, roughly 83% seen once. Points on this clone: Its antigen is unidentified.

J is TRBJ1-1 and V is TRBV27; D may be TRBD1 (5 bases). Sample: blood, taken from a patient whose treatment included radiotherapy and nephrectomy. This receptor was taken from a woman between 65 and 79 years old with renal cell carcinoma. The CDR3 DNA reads TGTGCCAGCAGTTCCCCGGCTACAGGCACTGAAGCTTTCTTT. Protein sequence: CASSSPATGTEAFF.